The clone carrying this T cell receptor beta chain was picked up a small number of times. As yet, its antigen is unknown. Stable Graves' hyperthyroidism denoted no ophthalmopathy progression over 18 months. The CDR3 has 15 amino acids. In germline, CDR1 is GTSNPN, CDR2 SVGIG (reference sequence). Trimming took off 1 base at V and 6 bases at J, with 16 bases between the two ends. Amplified regions were TCR beta CDR3 sequences from RNA transcripts. When the TCR CDR3 underwent first-round RT-PCR, the HTBI primer set was used. TCRdb reanalysed the multiplex PCR reads using MiXCR and keeps one entry per CDR3 protein. The table lists around 760,000 distinct CDR3 sequences, 35% of them singletons. The data are from a study of T cells in Graves' hyperthyroidism and ophthalmopathy. Study summary: Before any treatment, at initial diagnosis, peripheral blood was collected.

Findings of the study overall: Ophthalmopathy was separated from stable hyperthyroidism by a 13 V-J model. Most expanded thyroid clonotypes above 0.001 recurred in blood.

This clonotype was sampled from a woman in her thirties or forties with Graves' hyperthyroidism. The source material was blood. V gene TRBV30 combines with J gene TRBJ1-5; D remains unclear. CDR3 nucleotide sequence: TGTGCCTGGAGTGCTGGTCTTTCTACCCGTCAGCCCCAGCATTTT. Its protein product is CAWSAGLSTRQPQHF. Full variable domain (missing parts from reference TRBV30 and TRBJ1-5): SQTIHQWPATLVQPVGSPLSLECTVEGTSNPNLYWYRQAAGRGLQLLFYSVGIGQISSEVPQNLSASRPQDRQFILSSKKLLLSDSGFYLCAWSAGLSTRQPQHFGDGTRLSIL.